The clone carrying this TCR beta chain was seen at least ten times. None of the patients had undergone any treatment ahead of thyroid surgery. The CDR3 consists of 14 residues. V lost 6 bases to trimming and J lost 3 bases; unmatched junction nucleotides: 3. CDR1 LNHDA and CDR2 SQIVND come from the germline V gene (reference sequence). MiXCR was used by TCRdb to re-call the PCR reads. The sample has roughly 30,000 clones, under 20% seen once; the top ten hold over 9.5%. These data come from a study of metastatic and nonmetastatic thyroid tumors. Material for sequencing was blood. The chain uses TRBV19 and TRBJ2-7; the match to TRBD2 covers 12 bases. This TCR derives from a female donor with papillary thyroid cancer or a benign thyroid nodule (not recorded which). Some clones in this sample may be carry-over from other donors' samples. This CDR3 is CASSRLAGDYEQYF. The DNA for the CDR3 is TGTGCCAGTAGCAGACTAGCGGGAGACTACGAGCAGTACTTC.